The sequence of this TCR beta chain was determined in a study of blood T cell repertoires in COVID-19. Study at large: The study drew acute and convalescent COVID-19 samples from the United States, Italy and Spain. Sample material is recorded as cDNA or gDNA derived from T cells, B-cell-depleted T cells, or PBMCs.

Trimming shortened V by 2 bases and J by 2 bases, and 10 bases separated the two germline ends. This CDR3 spans 15 amino acids. The V gene's germline CDR1 is MNHNS and CDR2 SASEGT. This clone is a singleton in its sample. Original analysis: For nucleated cells, counts were estimated from reference gene primer amplification. Measured with immunoSEQ multiplex PCR; TCRdb has only the in-frame clones, and not every one. The DNA was the basis for D and trimming; V, J and clone size are from that table. The profile shows fewer than 250,000 clones, around 80% of them singletons. This chain joins TRBV6-1 and TRBJ1-5; D unclear. The receptor's source is a human donor in a cohort sampled during active COVID-19. Source material: peripheral blood. CDR3 nucleotides: TGTGCCAGCAGTGAAATACATATCGGCAATCAGCCCCAGCATTTT. Protein product: CASSEIHIGNQPQHF.